This TCR beta chain was sequenced during a study of neurological immune-mediated disorders. V was clipped by 0 bases and J by 5 bases; unmatched bases: 3. The CDR3 runs to 15 residues. The V gene's germline CDR1 is SGHRS and CDR2 YFSETQ. In this sample, this clonotype turned up many times. The antigen is not known. TCRdb re-called the 5' RACE reads through MiXCR, storing one row per CDR3 protein. The data show tens of thousands of distinct CDR3 sequences, about 9.4% seen once. Study results and limitations: Expansion of TCR clones was greatest in HTLV-1-associated myelopathy and smallest in multiple sclerosis, where it fell below that of healthy controls.

The gene calls are TRBV5-1 and TRBJ1-1, with 11 bases aligning to TRBD1. The TCR originated in a woman in her 30s with HTLV-1-associated myelopathy (HAM/TSP). The sequenced material came from PBMCs. CDR3 sequence: CASSLVGTGGTEAFF. CDR3 sequence (DNA): TGCGCCAGCAGCTTGGTTGGGACAGGGGGGACTGAAGCTTTCTTT.